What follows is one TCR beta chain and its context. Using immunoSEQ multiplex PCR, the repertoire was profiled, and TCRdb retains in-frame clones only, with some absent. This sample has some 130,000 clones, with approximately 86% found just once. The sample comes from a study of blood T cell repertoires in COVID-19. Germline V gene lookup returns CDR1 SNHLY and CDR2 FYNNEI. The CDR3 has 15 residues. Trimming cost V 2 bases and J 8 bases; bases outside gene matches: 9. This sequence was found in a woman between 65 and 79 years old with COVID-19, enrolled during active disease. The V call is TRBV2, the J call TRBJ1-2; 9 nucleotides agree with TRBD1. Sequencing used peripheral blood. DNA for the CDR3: TGTGCCAGCAGTGAATTCCGGAGGGGGACAGGGGGCTACACCTTC. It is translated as CASSEFRRGTGGYTF.